The clone carrying this T cell receptor beta chain occurred many times. From 2 million PBMCs stored at -80 C, the unsorted libraries were generated. This entry comes from a study of neurological immune-mediated disorders. This CDR3 spans 14 amino acids. Trimming removed 1 base at V and 7 bases at J, with 13 bases between. TCRdb used MiXCR to reprocess the 5' RACE reads, holding one entry per CDR3 protein. This table has 46,000 or so distinct CDR3 sequences, 4.5% appearing once. The sequence came from a woman between 55 and 75 years old with multiple sclerosis. Sequences were obtained from PBMCs. The chain is built from TRBV12-3 or TRBV12-4 and TRBJ1-2; perhaps TRBD1 as D (6 bases). The CDR3 protein is CASSLVGAGGGYTF. As DNA, the CDR3 is TGTGCCAGCAGTTTAGTGGGGGCGGGCGGTGGCTACACCTTC.